The 12 T cell receptor beta chains below were found in one sample sequenced in a study of blood T cell repertoires in COVID-19 (dated by TCRdb to 2018 to 2021). Library preparation employed the immunoSEQ multiplex PCR assay. TCRdb limited this immuneACCESS table to in-frame rearrangements with V and J called. A share of clones is missing; checked studies link under half to unresolved V genes, and the rest is unexplained. The table for this sample lists over 120,000 clones; around 85% of them were counted only once. Approximately 2.9% of the sample comes from the top ten. The sequenced sample was peripheral blood. The receptors stem from a woman at least 80 years old with acute or convalescent COVID-19.

A few counts support this clone. The genes are TRBV4-3 and TRBJ1-1; D remains unclear. The length of the CDR3 is 15 residues. CDR1 LGHNA and CDR2 YSLEER come from the germline V gene. V lost 0 bases to trimming and J lost 7 bases, with 15 bases between them. The CDR3: CASSQESQSGNEAFF. The CDR3 DNA follows: TGCGCCAGCAGCCAAGAAAGTCAGAGCGGAAATGAAGCTTTCTTT.

The V and J genes are TRBV5-1 and TRBJ2-1; 8 bases fit TRBD2. The germline CDR1 and CDR2 sequences are SGHRS and YFSETQ. The CDR3 runs to 17 residues. Trimming removed 2 bases from V and 8 bases from J; junction bases left unmatched: 15. The CDR3 DNA reads TGCGCCAGCAGCTTTCTTTCGCGGGGGGCAGCAAACGATGAGCAGTTCTTC. It encodes CASSFLSRGAANDEQFF.

The rearrangement links TRBV5-4 to TRBJ2-5; 8 bases line up with TRBD2. With V trimmed by 4 bases and J by 4 bases, 15 bases remained unmatched. The length of the CDR3 is 17 residues. CDR1 is SGHNT and CDR2 is YYREEE in the germline V gene (reference sequence). Here the CDR3 reads CASSPGGRSKEGETQYF. The CDR3 coding sequence is TGTGCCAGCAGCCCGGGGGGGCGGAGCAAAGAGGGAGAGACCCAGTACTTC.

The chain joins TRBV19 to TRBJ2-7; 8 positions agree with TRBD2. With 3 bases clipped from V and 3 bases from J, the junction kept 4 bases outside the gene matches. This CDR3 is built from 14 residues. Germline-derived CDR1 and CDR2 are LNHDA and SQIVND (reference sequence). CDR3 sequence (DNA): TGTGCCAGTAGTATTATCGGGGGGGACTACGAGCAGTACTTC. Translating it yields CASSIIGGDYEQYF.

The chain uses TRBV18 and TRBJ1-6, with 8 bases that match TRBD1. The length of the CDR3 is 15 residues. The junction had 8 bases not matched to a gene; V was cut back by 4 bases and J by 9 bases. The germline V gene encodes CDR1 KGHSH and CDR2 LQKENI. CDR3 coding DNA: TGTGCCAGCTCACAGATGGACAGGGAAGTTTCACCCCTCCACTTT. This translates into CASSQMDREVSPLHF.

The chain employs TRBV2 and TRBJ1-4, with TRBD1 as a possible D gene (5 bases). In germline, CDR1 is SNHLY, CDR2 FYNNEI. This CDR3 has 15 amino acids. V was clipped by 7 bases and J by 4 bases, with 16 bases between them. The CDR3 DNA reads TGTGCCAGCACTCGGTGGGGGGTTCTTAATGAAAAACTGTTTTTT. This encodes CASTRWGVLNEKLFF.

This clone was counted once. This chain links TRBV7-8 with TRBJ1-3, with 7 bases fitting TRBD1. Germline loops: CDR1 SGHVS, CDR2 FQNEAQ. Losses at the gene ends were 5 bases for V and 6 bases for J; bases not matched to a gene: 13. The CDR3 sequence is 16 residues long. The CDR3 region has the DNA TGTGCCAGCAGCCAAAACCTTAGACAGGGTGAAAACACCATATATTTT. Residues: CASSQNLRQGENTIYF.

The gene calls are TRBV15 and TRBJ1-2, with D perhaps matching TRBD1 (5 bases). Per the germline V gene, CDR1 is LNHNV and CDR2 is YYDKDF (reference sequence). The length of the CDR3 is 12 residues. The V and J ends lost 3 bases and 6 bases respectively, with 8 bases between them. The CDR3 reads CATSSLRDGYTF. The CDR3 DNA is TGTGCCACCAGCAGCCTCAGGGATGGCTACACCTTC.

The rearrangement uses TRBV7-3 and TRBJ2-2, with 7 bases fitting TRBD2. The V segment lost 2 bases and the J segment 4 bases; nucleotides outside the gene matches: 4. The germline CDR1 and CDR2 sequences are SGHTA and FQGTGA. CDR3 length equals 15 residues. Here the CDR3 reads CASSLDGTTTGELFF. CDR3 sequence (DNA): TGTGCCAGCAGCTTAGATGGGACTACCACCGGGGAGCTGTTTTTT.

The V call is TRBV6-1, the J call TRBJ2-7, with TRBD1 matching 8 bases. Germline CDR1 is MNHNS and CDR2 is SASEGT. The CDR3 is 16 amino acids. Losses at the gene ends were 4 bases for V and 0 bases for J; bases not matched to a gene: 8. CDR3 in DNA: TGTGCCAGCAGTGGCCGACAGGGGTACCCCTCCTACGAGCAGTACTTC. Encoded protein: CASSGRQGYPSYEQYF.

The rearrangement links TRBV5-4 to TRBJ2-1, with 15 bases that match TRBD2. The CDR3 is 18 residues long. Germline V gene data show CDR1 as SGHNT and CDR2 as YYREEE (reference sequence). The trim removed 4 bases at V and 2 bases at J, leaving 7 bases unmatched. In nucleotides, the CDR3 is TGTGCCAGCAGCGCCCGGACTAGCGGGGGGGGACCCTACAATGAGCAGTTCTTC. It encodes CASSARTSGGGPYNEQFF.

J is TRBJ1-2 and V is TRBV6-5; TRBD1 aligns across 8 bases. CDR1 MNHEY and CDR2 SVGAGI come from the germline V gene. V shed 2 bases, J shed 8 bases, and the junction held 7 bases outside the gene matches. This CDR3 comprises 14 residues. CDR3: CASSYQDRVWGYTF. The CDR3 coding sequence is TGTGCCAGCAGTTACCAGGACAGGGTATGGGGCTACACCTTC.